This TCR beta chain was sequenced during a study of OX40 agonist ivuxolimab in advanced cancers. Study information: A mean age of 60 years, range roughly 20 to 90, was recorded, and approximately 79% were male.

Remarks on this clone: Its antigen is as yet unknown. Additional DNA sequences in this sample encode the identical CDR3.

Here immunoSEQ multiplex PCR was the method, and the copy in TCRdb shows in-frame clones only, minus some. The table shows around 84,000 clones, with 85% to 95% occurring only once. Study findings and constraints: Some of the lowest clonal expansion was seen in partial responders at 0.1-3.0 mg/kg. The work left the antigen specificity of expanded peripheral T cells undetermined.

This clonotype was sampled from an adult with an advanced solid tumor such as melanoma, head and neck, liver or kidney cancer. The sample was CD4+ or CD8+ T cells sorted from blood, taken in a trial of the OX40 agonist ivuxolimab.

CDR3 nucleotide sequence: TGTGCCAGCAGCGTAGGGGACTCCACCTACGAGCAGTACTTC. Residues: CASSVGDSTYEQYF. V is TRBV9 and J is TRBJ2-7; perhaps TRBD2 as D (6 bases). V lost 0 bases and J 2 bases, leaving 9 bases between the germline ends. This CDR3 has 14 residues. Per the germline V gene, CDR1 is SGDLS and CDR2 is YYNGEE.